This T cell receptor beta chain is drawn from a study of cytomegalovirus exposure and HLA in healthy donors. Germline V gives CDR1 MNHEY, CDR2 SMNVEV (reference sequence). The CDR3 totals 14 residues. Deletions cut 5 bases from V and 0 bases from J, with 10 bases between. The PCR used 60 Vbeta and 13 Jbeta primers. Here immunoSEQ multiplex PCR was the method, and the copy in TCRdb shows in-frame clones only, minus some. This sample has some 190,000 clones, with roughly 80% found just once. A note on this clone: The antigen is not known.

Whole-study results and caveats: In a later analysis, at a false discovery rate of 0.05, under 20,000 TCR beta sequences matched HLA alleles.

The V call is TRBV27, the J call TRBJ1-1; D is unresolved. The sequencing input was PBMCs. This TCR was recovered from a girl aged 10 to 17 in good health and CMV-seropositive. The CDR3 loop is CASSPRGVNTEAFF. The CDR3 coding sequence is TGTGCCAGCAGTCCCCGGGGAGTGAACACTGAAGCTTTCTTT.